This TCR beta chain was obtained from a study of T cells expressing NK-cell markers. TCRdb re-analyzed the 5' RACE reads; it lists each CDR3 protein once, without DNA. This sample's table has around 470,000 distinct CDR3 sequences. Looked up from germline, CDR1 is WSHSY and CDR2 is SAAADI. The CDR3 length is 11 residues. The chain joins TRBV10-2 to TRBJ1-2. This receptor was obtained from a woman in her forties or fifties in good health. Sequenced material: blood T cells: a sorted CD56 or NKG2C T cell subset, CD4+ or CD8+ T cells, or bulk PBMC T cells (not recorded which). CDR3 sequence reads: CASSESYGYTF.